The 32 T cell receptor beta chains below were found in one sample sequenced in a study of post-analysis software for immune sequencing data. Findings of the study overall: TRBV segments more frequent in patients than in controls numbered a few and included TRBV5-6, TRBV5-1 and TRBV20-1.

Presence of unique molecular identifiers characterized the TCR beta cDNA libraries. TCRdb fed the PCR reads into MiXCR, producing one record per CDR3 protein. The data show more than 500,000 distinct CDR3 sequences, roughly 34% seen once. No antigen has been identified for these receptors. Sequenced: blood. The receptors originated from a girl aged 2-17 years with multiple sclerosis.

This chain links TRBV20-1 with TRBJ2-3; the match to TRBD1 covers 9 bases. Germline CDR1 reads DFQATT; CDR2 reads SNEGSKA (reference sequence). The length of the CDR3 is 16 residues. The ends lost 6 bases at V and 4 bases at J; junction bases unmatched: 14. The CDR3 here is CSAAPGTGFSADTQYF. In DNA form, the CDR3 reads TGCAGTGCAGCCCCCGGGACAGGGTTTAGCGCAGATACGCAGTATTTT.

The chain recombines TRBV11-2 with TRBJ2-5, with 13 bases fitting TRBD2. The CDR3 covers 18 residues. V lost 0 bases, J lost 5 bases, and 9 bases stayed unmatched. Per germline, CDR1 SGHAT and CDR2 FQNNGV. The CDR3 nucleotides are TGTGCCAGCAGCTTAGATTTAACTAGCGGGGGGGCCACCGAGACCCAGTACTTC. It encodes CASSLDLTSGGATETQYF.

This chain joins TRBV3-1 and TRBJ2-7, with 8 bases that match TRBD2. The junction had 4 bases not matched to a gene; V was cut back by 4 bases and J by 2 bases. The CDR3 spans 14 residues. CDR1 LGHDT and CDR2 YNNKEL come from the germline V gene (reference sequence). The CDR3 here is CASSPGAGAYEQYF. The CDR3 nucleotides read TGTGCCAGCAGCCCAGGAGCGGGGGCCTACGAGCAGTACTTC.

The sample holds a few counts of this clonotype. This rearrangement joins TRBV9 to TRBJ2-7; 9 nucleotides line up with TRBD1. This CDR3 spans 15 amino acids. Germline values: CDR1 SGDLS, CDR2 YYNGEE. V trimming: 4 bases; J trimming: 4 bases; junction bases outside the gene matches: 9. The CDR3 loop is CASSPWTGVNYEQYF. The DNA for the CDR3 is TGTGCCAGCAGCCCATGGACAGGGGTGAATTACGAGCAGTACTTC. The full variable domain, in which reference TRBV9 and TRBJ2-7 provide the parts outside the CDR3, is DSGVTQTPKHLITATGQRVTLRCSPRSGDLSVYWYQQSLDQGLQFLIQYYNGEERAKGNILERFSAQQFPDLHSELNLSSLELGDSALYFCASSPWTGVNYEQYFGPGTRLTVT.

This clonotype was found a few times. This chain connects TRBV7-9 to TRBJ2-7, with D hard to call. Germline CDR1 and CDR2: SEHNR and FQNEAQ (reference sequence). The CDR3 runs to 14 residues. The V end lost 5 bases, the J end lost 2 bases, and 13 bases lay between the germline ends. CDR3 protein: CASSPKTGTYEQYF. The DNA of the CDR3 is TGTGCCAGCAGCCCCAAGACCGGAACCTACGAGCAGTACTTC. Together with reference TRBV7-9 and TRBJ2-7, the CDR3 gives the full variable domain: DTGVSQNPRHKITKRGQNVTFRCDPISEHNRLYWYRQTLGQGPEFLTYFQNEAQLEKSRLLSDRFSAERPKGSFSTLEIQRTEQGDSAMYLCASSPKTGTYEQYFGPGTRLTVT.

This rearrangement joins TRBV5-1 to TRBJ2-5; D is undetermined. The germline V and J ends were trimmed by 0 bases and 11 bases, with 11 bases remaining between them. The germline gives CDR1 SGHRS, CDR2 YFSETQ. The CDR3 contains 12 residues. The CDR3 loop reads CASSLVLVPQYF. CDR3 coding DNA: TGCGCCAGCAGCTTGGTTTTGGTCCCTCAGTACTTC.

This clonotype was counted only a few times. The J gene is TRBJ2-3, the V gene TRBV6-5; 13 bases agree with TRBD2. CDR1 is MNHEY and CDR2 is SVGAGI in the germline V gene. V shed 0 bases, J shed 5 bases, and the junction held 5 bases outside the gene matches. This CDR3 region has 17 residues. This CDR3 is CASSYSGLAGRGDTQYF. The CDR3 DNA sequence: TGTGCCAGCAGTTACTCGGGACTAGCGGGGAGGGGAGATACGCAGTATTTT.

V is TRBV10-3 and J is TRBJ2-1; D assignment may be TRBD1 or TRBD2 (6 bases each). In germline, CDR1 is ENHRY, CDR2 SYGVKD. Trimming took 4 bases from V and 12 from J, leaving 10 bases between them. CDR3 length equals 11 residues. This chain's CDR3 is CAISGGGPQFF. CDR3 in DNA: TGTGCCATCAGTGGAGGGGGGCCGCAGTTCTTC.

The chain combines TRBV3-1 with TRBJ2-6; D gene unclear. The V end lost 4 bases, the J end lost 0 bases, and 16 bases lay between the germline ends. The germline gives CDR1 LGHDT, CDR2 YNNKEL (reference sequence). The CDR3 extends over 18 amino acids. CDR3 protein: CASSPFQTFGSGANVLTF. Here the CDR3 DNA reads TGTGCCAGCAGCCCATTCCAGACCTTTGGCTCTGGGGCCAACGTCCTGACTTTC.

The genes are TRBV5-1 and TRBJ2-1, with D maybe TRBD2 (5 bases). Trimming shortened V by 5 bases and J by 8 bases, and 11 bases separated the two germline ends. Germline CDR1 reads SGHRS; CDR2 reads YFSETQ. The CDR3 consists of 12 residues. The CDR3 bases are TGCGCCAGCAGACGAGAGGGTGATGAGCAGTTCTTC. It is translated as CASRREGDEQFF.

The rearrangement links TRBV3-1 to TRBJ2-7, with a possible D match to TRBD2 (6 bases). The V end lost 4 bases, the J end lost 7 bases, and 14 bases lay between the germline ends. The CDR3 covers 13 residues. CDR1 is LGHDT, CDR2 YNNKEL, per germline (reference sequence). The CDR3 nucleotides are TGTGCCAGCAGCCGAGTCTTAGCGGAAGAGCAGTACTTC. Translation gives CASSRVLAEEQYF.

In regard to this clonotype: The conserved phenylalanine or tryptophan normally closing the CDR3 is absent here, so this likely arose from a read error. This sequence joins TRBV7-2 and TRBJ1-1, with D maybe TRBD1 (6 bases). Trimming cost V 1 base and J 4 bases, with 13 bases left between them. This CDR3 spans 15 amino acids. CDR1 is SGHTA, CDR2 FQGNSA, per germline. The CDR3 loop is CASSLVRGLGTEAFC. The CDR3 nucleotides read TGTGCCAGCAGCTTAGTCCGGGGGCTTGGCACTGAAGCTTTCTGT.

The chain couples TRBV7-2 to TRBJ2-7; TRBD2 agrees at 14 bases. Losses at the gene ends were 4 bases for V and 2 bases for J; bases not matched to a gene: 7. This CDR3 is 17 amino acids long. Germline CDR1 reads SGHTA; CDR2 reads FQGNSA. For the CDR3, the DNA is TGTGCCAGCAGCTACAGGACTAGCGGGGGGTTCGCCTACGAGCAGTACTTC. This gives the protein CASSYRTSGGFAYEQYF.

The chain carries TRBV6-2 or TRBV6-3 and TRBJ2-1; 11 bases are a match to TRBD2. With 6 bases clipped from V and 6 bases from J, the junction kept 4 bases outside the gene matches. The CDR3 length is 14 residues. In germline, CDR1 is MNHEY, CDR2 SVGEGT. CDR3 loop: CASRNSGGANEQFF. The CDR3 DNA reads TGTGCCAGCAGAAATAGCGGGGGGGCCAATGAGCAGTTCTTC.

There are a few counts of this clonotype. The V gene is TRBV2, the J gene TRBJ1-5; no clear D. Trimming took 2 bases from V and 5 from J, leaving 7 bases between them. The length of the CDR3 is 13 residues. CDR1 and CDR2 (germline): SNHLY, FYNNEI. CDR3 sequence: CASSEFVYQPQHF. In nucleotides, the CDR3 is TGTGCCAGCAGTGAATTCGTGTATCAGCCCCAGCATTTT.

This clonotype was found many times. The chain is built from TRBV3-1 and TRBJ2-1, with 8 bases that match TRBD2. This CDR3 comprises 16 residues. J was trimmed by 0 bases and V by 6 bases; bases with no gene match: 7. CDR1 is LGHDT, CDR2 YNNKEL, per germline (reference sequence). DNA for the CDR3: TGTGCCAGCAGTCTAGTAGCGGGGAGCTCCTACAATGAGCAGTTCTTC. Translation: CASSLVAGSSYNEQFF.

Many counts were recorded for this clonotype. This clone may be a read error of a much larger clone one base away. The CDR3 DNA reads TGCAGTGCCCCTAAAGGAGCTGGGGCCAACGTCCGGACTTTC. Translating gives CSAPKGAGANVRTF. V gene TRBV20-1 combines with J gene TRBJ2-6, with D perhaps TRBD1 (5 bases). CDR1 DFQATT and CDR2 SNEGSKA come from the germline V gene (reference sequence). The CDR3 totals 14 residues.

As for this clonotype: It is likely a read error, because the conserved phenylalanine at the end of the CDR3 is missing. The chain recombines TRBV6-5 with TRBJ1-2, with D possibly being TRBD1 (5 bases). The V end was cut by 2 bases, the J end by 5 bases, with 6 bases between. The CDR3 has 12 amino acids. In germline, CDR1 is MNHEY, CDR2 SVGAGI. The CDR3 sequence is CASSYAGYGYTC. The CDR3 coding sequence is TGTGCCAGCAGTTACGCAGGGTATGGCTACACCTGC.

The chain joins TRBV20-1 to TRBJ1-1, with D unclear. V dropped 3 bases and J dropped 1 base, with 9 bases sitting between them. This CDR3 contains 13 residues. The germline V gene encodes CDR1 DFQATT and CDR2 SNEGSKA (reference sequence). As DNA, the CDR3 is TGCAGTGCTAGGGGCAGGCCGAACACTGAAGCTTTCTTT. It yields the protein CSARGRPNTEAFF.

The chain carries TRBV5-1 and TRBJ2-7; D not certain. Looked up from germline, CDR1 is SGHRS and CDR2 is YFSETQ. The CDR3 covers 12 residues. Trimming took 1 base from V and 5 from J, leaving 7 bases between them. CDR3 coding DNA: TGCGCCAGCAGCTTGATAGGCCACGAGCAGTACTTC. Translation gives CASSLIGHEQYF.

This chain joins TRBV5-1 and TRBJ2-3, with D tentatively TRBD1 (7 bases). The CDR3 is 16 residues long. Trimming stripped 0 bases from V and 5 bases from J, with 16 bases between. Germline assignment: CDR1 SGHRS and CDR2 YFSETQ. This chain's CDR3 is CASSLDDGGGEDTQYF. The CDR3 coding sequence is TGCGCCAGCAGCTTGGATGACGGAGGGGGCGAAGATACGCAGTATTTT.

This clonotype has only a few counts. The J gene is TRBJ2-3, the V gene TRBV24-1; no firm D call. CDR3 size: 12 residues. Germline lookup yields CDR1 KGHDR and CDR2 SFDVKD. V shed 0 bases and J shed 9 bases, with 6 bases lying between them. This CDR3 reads CATSDLVETQYF. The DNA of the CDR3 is TGTGCCACCAGTGATTTGGTAGAGACGCAGTATTTT.

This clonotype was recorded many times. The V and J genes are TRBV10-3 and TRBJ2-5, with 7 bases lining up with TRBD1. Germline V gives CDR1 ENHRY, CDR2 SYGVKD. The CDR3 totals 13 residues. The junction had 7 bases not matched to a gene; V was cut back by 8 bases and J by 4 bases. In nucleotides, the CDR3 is TGTGCCATCGGAGCACGACAGGGAGAGACCCAGTACTTC. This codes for CAIGARQGETQYF.

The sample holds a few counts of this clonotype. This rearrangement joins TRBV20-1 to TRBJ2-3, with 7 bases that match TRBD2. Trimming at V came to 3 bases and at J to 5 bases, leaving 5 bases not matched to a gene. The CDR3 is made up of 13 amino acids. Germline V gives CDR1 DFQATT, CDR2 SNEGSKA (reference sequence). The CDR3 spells CSAREGGEDTQYF. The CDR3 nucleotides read TGCAGTGCTAGGGAGGGAGGGGAAGATACGCAGTATTTT.

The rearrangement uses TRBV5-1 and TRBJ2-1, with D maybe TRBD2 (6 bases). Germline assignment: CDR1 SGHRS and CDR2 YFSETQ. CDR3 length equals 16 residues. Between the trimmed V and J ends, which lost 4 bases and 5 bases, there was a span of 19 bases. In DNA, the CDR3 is TGCGCCAGCAGCACCCAAGGGGCTAGCGCAAACAATGAGCAGTTCTTC. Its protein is CASSTQGASANNEQFF. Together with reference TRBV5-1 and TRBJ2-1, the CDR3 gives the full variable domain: KAGVTQTPRYLIKTRGQQVTLSCSPISGHRSVSWYQQTPGQGLQFLFEYFSETQRNKGNFPGRFSGRQFSNSRSEMNVSTLELGDSALYLCASSTQGASANNEQFFGPGTRLTVL.

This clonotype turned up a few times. CDR3 DNA: TGTGCCAGCAGTTTAGCGGTTAGCGGGGGCCAAAGCTCCTACAATGAGCAGTTCTTC. Translating it yields CASSLAVSGGQSSYNEQFF. The chain recombines TRBV12-3 or TRBV12-4 with TRBJ2-1; 9 bases fit TRBD2. The CDR3 is 19 residues long. Trimming took 0 bases from V and 0 from J; bases not matched to a gene: 9.

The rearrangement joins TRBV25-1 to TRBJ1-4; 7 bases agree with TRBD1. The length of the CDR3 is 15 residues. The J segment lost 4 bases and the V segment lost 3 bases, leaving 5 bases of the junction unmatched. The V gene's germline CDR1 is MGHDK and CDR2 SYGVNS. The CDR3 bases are TGTGCCAGCAGTGATTCACAGGGGATTAATGAAAAACTGTTTTTT. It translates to CASSDSQGINEKLFF.

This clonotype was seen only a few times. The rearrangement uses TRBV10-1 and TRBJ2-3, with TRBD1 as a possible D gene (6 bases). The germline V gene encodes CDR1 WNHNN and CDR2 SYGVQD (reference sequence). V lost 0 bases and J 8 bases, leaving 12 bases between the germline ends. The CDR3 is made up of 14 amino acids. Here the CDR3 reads CASSESPGQSTQYF. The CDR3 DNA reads TGCGCCAGCAGTGAGTCTCCCGGACAGTCTACGCAGTATTTT.

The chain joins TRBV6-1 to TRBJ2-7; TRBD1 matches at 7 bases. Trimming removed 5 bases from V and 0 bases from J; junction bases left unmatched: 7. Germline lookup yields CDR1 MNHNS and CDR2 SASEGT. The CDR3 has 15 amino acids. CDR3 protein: CASSNRQGNSYEQYF. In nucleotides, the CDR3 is TGTGCCAGCAGTAACCGACAGGGAAACTCCTACGAGCAGTACTTC.

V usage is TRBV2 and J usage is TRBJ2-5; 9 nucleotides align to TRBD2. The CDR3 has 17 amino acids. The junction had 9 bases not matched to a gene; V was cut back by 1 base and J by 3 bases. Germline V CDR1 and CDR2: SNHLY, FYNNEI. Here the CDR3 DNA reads TGTGCCAGCAGTGAAGGAGGAGGCGGGGGGGCCGAAGAGACCCAGTACTTC. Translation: CASSEGGGGGAEETQYF. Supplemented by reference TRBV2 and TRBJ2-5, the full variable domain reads EPEVTQTPSHQVTQMGQEVILRCVPISNHLYFYWYRQILGQKVEFLVSFYNNEISEKSEIFDDQFSVERPDGSNFTLKIRSTKLEDSAMYFCASSEGGGGGAEETQYFGPGTRLLVL.

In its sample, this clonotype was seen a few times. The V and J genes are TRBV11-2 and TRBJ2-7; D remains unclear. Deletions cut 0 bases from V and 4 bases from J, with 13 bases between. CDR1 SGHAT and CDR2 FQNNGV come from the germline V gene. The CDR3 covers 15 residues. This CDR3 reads CASSLDPLVGYEQYF. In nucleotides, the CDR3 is TGTGCCAGCAGCTTAGATCCTTTAGTCGGGTACGAGCAGTACTTC. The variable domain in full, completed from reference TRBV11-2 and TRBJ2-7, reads EAGVAQSPRYKIIEKRQSVAFWCNPISGHATLYWYQQILGQGPKLLIQFQNNGVVDDSQLPKDRFSAERLKGVDSTLKIQPAKLEDSAVYLCASSLDPLVGYEQYFGPGTRLTVT.

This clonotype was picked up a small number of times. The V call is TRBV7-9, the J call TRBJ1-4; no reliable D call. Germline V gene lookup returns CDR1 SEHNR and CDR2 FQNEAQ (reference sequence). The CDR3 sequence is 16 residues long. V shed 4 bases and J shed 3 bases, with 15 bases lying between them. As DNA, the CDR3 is TGTGCCAGCAGCTACGGACGGAGATCTTCTAATGAAAAACTGTTTTTT. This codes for CASSYGRRSSNEKLFF.